The 30 T cell receptor beta chains given below trace back to one sample, sequenced in a study of OX40 agonist ivuxolimab in advanced cancers. Some clones are missing from TCRdb's copy, which holds only in-frame ones; the method was immunoSEQ multiplex PCR. Of 52,000 or so clones detected, 88% appear once; the ten largest clones hold around 10%. The sequencing used CD4+ or CD8+ T cells sorted from blood, collected in a trial of the OX40 agonist ivuxolimab. The receptor set was obtained from an adult with an advanced solid tumor such as melanoma, head and neck, liver or kidney cancer.

This clone was picked up one time. The V and J genes are TRBV4-1 and TRBJ2-5, with D perhaps given as TRBD1 or TRBD2 (5 bases each). Trimming shortened V by 0 bases and J by 5 bases, and 19 bases separated the two germline ends. Per the germline V gene, CDR1 is MGHRA and CDR2 is YSYEKL. The CDR3 loop spans 17 amino acids. CDR3 coding DNA: TGCGCCAGCAGCCAAGATCCGGTTGGGGGTACTTACGAGACCCAGTACTTC. It translates to CASSQDPVGGTYETQYF.

V and J are TRBV19 and TRBJ2-7, with 8 bases that match TRBD1. Germline values: CDR1 LNHDA, CDR2 SQIVND (reference sequence). The CDR3 covers 13 residues. V was clipped by 9 bases and J by 0 bases; unmatched bases: 4. The CDR3, as DNA: TGTGCCAGGGGACAGGACAACTCCTACGAGCAGTACGTC. Its translation: CARGQDNSYEQYV.

The chain carries TRBV27 and TRBJ2-2, with D perhaps matching TRBD2 (6 bases). The germline V gene encodes CDR1 MNHEY and CDR2 SMNVEV (reference sequence). The ends were cut back, 7 bases at V and 3 bases at J, with 9 bases in the middle. The CDR3 consists of 13 residues. The DNA for the CDR3 is TGTGCCAGCATCGGGAGCTACACCGGGGAGCTGTTTTTT. The encoded protein is CASIGSYTGELFF.

The chain has TRBV5-6 and TRBJ2-5, with D possibly TRBD2 on 5 matching bases. V shed 0 bases and J shed 2 bases, with 5 bases lying between them. Germline CDR1 reads SGHDT; CDR2 reads YYEEEE. The CDR3 sequence is 13 residues long. CDR3 protein: CASSLGRQETQYF. CDR3 nucleotides: TGTGCCAGCAGCTTGGGGAGGCAAGAGACCCAGTACTTC.

V is TRBV6-1 and J is TRBJ1-2; the D is unclear. Trimming cost V 4 bases and J 4 bases, with 7 bases left between them. Germline-derived CDR1 and CDR2 are MNHNS and SASEGT. The CDR3 has 12 amino acids. This CDR3 reads CASSAAAYGYTF. In nucleotides, the CDR3 is TGTGCCAGCAGTGCGGCAGCCTATGGCTACACCTTC.

The chain uses TRBV30 and TRBJ1-1; no reliable D call. Per the germline V gene, CDR1 is GTSNPN and CDR2 is SVGIG (reference sequence). The CDR3 totals 12 residues. V gave up 0 bases and J gave up 2 bases, with 4 bases separating them. This CDR3 reads CAWSVDNTEAFF. CDR3 DNA: TGTGCCTGGAGTGTCGATAACACTGAAGCTTTCTTT. The whole variable domain, filled in from reference TRBV30 and TRBJ1-1, reads SQTIHQWPATLVQPVGSPLSLECTVEGTSNPNLYWYRQAAGRGLQLLFYSVGIGQISSEVPQNLSASRPQDRQFILSSKKLLLSDSGFYLCAWSVDNTEAFFGQGTRLTVV.

V is TRBV11-1 and J is TRBJ1-1; TRBD1 matches 8 bases. CDR1 is SGHAT and CDR2 is FQDESV in the germline V gene (reference sequence). V lost 4 bases, J lost 3 bases, and 10 bases stayed unmatched. CDR3 length equals 16 residues. This chain's CDR3 is CASSSRTGKVDTEAFF. The CDR3, as DNA: TGTGCCAGCAGCTCTCGGACAGGGAAGGTGGACACTGAAGCTTTCTTT.

The chain has TRBV6-1 and TRBJ1-2; no clear D gene. This CDR3 comprises 11 residues. Germline CDR1 reads MNHNS; CDR2 reads SASEGT. Trimming pared 5 bases from V and 13 bases from J, leaving 14 bases between. The DNA for the CDR3 is TGTGCCAGCAGTTACGTGGGCCAAGTCACCTTC. Protein sequence: CASSYVGQVTF.

CDR3: CASSSTSGASPETQYF. Written as DNA, the CDR3 is TGTGCCAGCAGCTCGACTAGCGGGGCCAGCCCGGAGACCCAGTACTTC. The chain has TRBV11-3 and TRBJ2-5, with TRBD2 matching over 11 bases. The germline V gene encodes CDR1 SGHNT and CDR2 YENEEA. The ends lost 4 bases at V and 5 bases at J; junction bases unmatched: 9. There are 16 residues in the CDR3.

The chain has TRBV15 and TRBJ1-2; 7 nucleotides align to TRBD1. CDR3 length equals 15 residues. Germline V gene sequence: CDR1 LNHNV, CDR2 YYDKDF (reference sequence). With V trimmed by 5 bases and J by 4 bases, 10 bases remained unmatched. The CDR3 spells CATSDRRQGIYGYTF. CDR3 sequence (DNA): TGTGCCACCAGCGATCGCCGACAGGGAATCTATGGCTACACCTTC.

The chain recombines TRBV7-6 with TRBJ2-5; D is possibly TRBD1 (6 bases). V was clipped by 0 bases and J by 1 base, with 12 bases between them. Germline CDR1 and CDR2: SGHVS and FNYEAQ. The CDR3 runs 16 residues. CDR3 in DNA: TGTGCCAGCAGCTTAGCGTCAGGGGCCACCCAAGAGACCCAGTACTTC. It specifies CASSLASGATQETQYF.

This clone was seen a single time. The rearrangement uses TRBV19 and TRBJ2-1; 12 bases are a match to TRBD2. Germline V gene lookup returns CDR1 LNHDA and CDR2 SQIVND (reference sequence). With V trimmed by 8 bases and J by 8 bases, 10 bases remained unmatched. CDR3 length: 15 residues. Here the CDR3 DNA reads TGTGCCAGTTCCCGGACTAGCGGGAATGCGCATGAGCAGTTCTTC. Protein: CASSRTSGNAHEQFF.

This chain joins TRBV5-4 and TRBJ1-1, with 10 bases aligning to TRBD1. The CDR3 extends over 17 amino acids. Germline V CDR1 and CDR2: SGHNT, YYREEE (reference sequence). The ends lost 2 bases at V and 3 bases at J; junction bases unmatched: 10. The CDR3 coding sequence is TGTGCCAGCAGCTTTTTTGACAGGGGGCGCGAGGACACTGAAGCTTTCTTT. It yields the protein CASSFFDRGREDTEAFF.

The chain recombines TRBV14 with TRBJ1-2; D not resolved. Germline lookup yields CDR1 SGHDN and CDR2 FVKESK. This CDR3 has 14 amino acids. The V end lost 2 bases, the J end lost 6 bases, and 13 bases lay between the germline ends. The CDR3 DNA reads as TGTGCCAGCAGCCAACGGACCACGGGGAATGGCTACACCTTC. It encodes CASSQRTTGNGYTF.

This clone appeared a single time. The J gene is TRBJ1-2, the V gene TRBV5-1; D not certain. The V and J ends lost 0 bases and 5 bases respectively, with 11 bases between them. The CDR3 extends over 14 amino acids. Per germline, CDR1 SGHRS and CDR2 YFSETQ. The CDR3 DNA sequence: TGCGCCAGCAGCTTGGAGGCGGAGGCATATGGCTACACCTTC. It is translated as CASSLEAEAYGYTF.

The V call is TRBV5-1, the J call TRBJ1-1; D perhaps matches TRBD1 (6 bases). The CDR3 has 16 residues. V was cut by 2 bases and J by 7 bases, with 21 bases left in between. CDR1 is SGHRS, CDR2 YFSETQ, per germline. The CDR3 is CASSFKFTRGAVEAFF. CDR3 nucleotide sequence: TGCGCCAGCAGCTTTAAGTTTACCAGGGGTGCTGTTGAAGCTTTCTTT.

The chain uses TRBV27 and TRBJ2-4, with D hard to call. V lost 3 bases and J 1 base, leaving 7 bases between the germline ends. This CDR3 comprises 14 residues. The germline V gene encodes CDR1 MNHEY and CDR2 SMNVEV (reference sequence). CDR3 sequence: CASSLLGAKNIQYF. The CDR3 coding sequence is TGTGCCAGCAGTTTGCTAGGGGCCAAAAACATTCAGTACTTC.

This clone was counted only a few times. This chain uses TRBV5-1 with TRBJ2-1; 7 nucleotides agree with TRBD2. The CDR3 totals 16 residues. CDR1 SGHRS and CDR2 YFSETQ come from the germline V gene. V was pared by 4 bases and J by 0 bases, with 7 bases of the junction left unmatched. The CDR3 is CASSPRAGVSYNEQFF. Written as DNA, the CDR3 is TGCGCCAGCAGCCCTCGTGCGGGGGTCTCCTACAATGAGCAGTTCTTC.

This CDR3 reads CASSPAWEINSSPLHF. CDR3 coding DNA: TGCGCCAGCAGCCCGGCCTGGGAAATTAATAGTTCACCCCTCCACTTT. The chain links TRBV5-1 to TRBJ1-6, with D unresolved. Between the trimmed V and J ends, which lost 4 bases and 9 bases, there was a span of 20 bases. Germline V CDR1 and CDR2: SGHRS, YFSETQ. The CDR3 sequence is 16 residues long.

This chain links TRBV5-5 with TRBJ2-7; 7 nucleotides agree with TRBD1. This CDR3 comprises 15 residues. V lost 2 bases, J lost 0 bases, and 5 bases stayed unmatched. Germline V gives CDR1 SGHKS, CDR2 YYEKEE (reference sequence). DNA for the CDR3: TGTGCCAGCAGCTTCGACAGGGTGGTCTCCTACGAGCAGTACTTC. Translation: CASSFDRVVSYEQYF.

This clone was picked up one time. The chain is built from TRBV19 and TRBJ1-1; 9 positions agree with TRBD1. The CDR3 is made up of 13 amino acids. Germline CDR1 LNHDA, CDR2 SQIVND (reference sequence). The V gene end was trimmed by 7 bases and the J gene end by 8 bases; junction bases not matched to a gene: 8. The chain's CDR3 is CASNLDRGAEAFF. CDR3 sequence (DNA): TGTGCCAGTAACCTGGACAGGGGTGCCGAAGCTTTCTTT.

In its sample, this clone was seen a few times. J is TRBJ2-6 and V is TRBV27; no reliable D call. The ends were cut back, 5 bases at V and 2 bases at J, with 7 bases in the middle. Per the germline V gene, CDR1 is MNHEY and CDR2 is SMNVEV (reference sequence). This CDR3 is 14 amino acids long. The CDR3 nucleotides are TGTGCCAGCAGTCCCCTCACTGGGGCCAACGTCCTGACTTTC. Protein: CASSPLTGANVLTF.

The V gene is TRBV5-4, the J gene TRBJ1-3; D is perhaps TRBD1 (6 bases). CDR1 is SGHNT and CDR2 is YYREEE in the germline V gene (reference sequence). This CDR3 spans 15 amino acids. V lost 4 bases, J lost 0 bases, and 11 bases lay in between. In nucleotides, the CDR3 is TGTGCCAGCAGCACGACAGGCAACTCTGGAAACACCATATATTTT. Translation gives CASSTTGNSGNTIYF.

J is TRBJ2-7 and V is TRBV7-8, with D uncertain. Germline CDR1 and CDR2: SGHVS and FQNEAQ. The ends were cut back, 2 bases at V and 0 bases at J, with 8 bases in the middle. This CDR3 has 14 residues. CDR3 nucleotide sequence: TGTGCCAGCAGCTTACTTGTCGGCTCCTACGAGCAGTACGTC. This codes for CASSLLVGSYEQYV.

V gene TRBV29-1 combines with J gene TRBJ2-2; D may be TRBD1 (5 bases). Germline V lookup: CDR1 SQVTM, CDR2 ANQGSEA. Trimming removed 4 bases from V and 3 bases from J, with 9 bases in between. The CDR3 spans 13 residues. The chain's CDR3 is CSVARGDTGELFF. The CDR3 coding sequence is TGCAGCGTTGCTAGGGGTGACACCGGGGAGCTGTTTTTT.

This clone was seen more than once but under ten times. The chain employs TRBV7-9 and TRBJ2-2; no clear D. Germline loops: CDR1 SEHNR, CDR2 FQNEAQ (reference sequence). This CDR3 region has 13 residues. Trimming cost V 5 bases and J 1 base, with 5 bases left between them. The DNA for the CDR3 is TGTGCCAGCAGCCCCGTGAACACCGGGGAGCTGTTTTTT. Translating it yields CASSPVNTGELFF.

The rearrangement uses TRBV14 and TRBJ2-5, with unresolved D. The CDR3 has 13 amino acids. Looked up from germline, CDR1 is SGHDN and CDR2 is FVKESK. The ends were cut back, 4 bases at V and 2 bases at J, with 8 bases in the middle. The CDR3 DNA follows: TGTGCCAGCAGCCGAAGAGGACAAGAGACCCAGTACTTC. Amino acid sequence: CASSRRGQETQYF.

The chain is built from TRBV5-1 and TRBJ2-5; 8 nucleotides match TRBD1. Losses at the gene ends were 2 bases for V and 4 bases for J; bases not matched to a gene: 4. Germline loops: CDR1 SGHRS, CDR2 YFSETQ. The CDR3 is 14 amino acids. CDR3 nucleotide sequence: TGCGCCAGCAGCTTCGGACAGGGTGGAGAGACCCAGTACTTC. Translated, it gives CASSFGQGGETQYF. Variable domain in full (rest from reference TRBV5-1 and TRBJ2-5): KAGVTQTPRYLIKTRGQQVTLSCSPISGHRSVSWYQQTPGQGLQFLFEYFSETQRNKGNFPGRFSGRQFSNSRSEMNVSTLELGDSALYLCASSFGQGGETQYFGPGTRLLVL.

This chain joins TRBV6-1 and TRBJ1-1; the D is unclear. The CDR3 extends over 13 amino acids. Germline loops: CDR1 MNHNS, CDR2 SASEGT. V lost 8 bases, J lost 0 bases, and 10 bases lay in between. CDR3 in amino acids: CASSAWLNTEAFF. CDR3 bases: TGTGCCAGCTCTGCGTGGTTGAACACTGAAGCTTTCTTT.

This chain joins TRBV28 and TRBJ1-4; 7 nucleotides align to TRBD1. V lost 6 bases to trimming and J lost 7 bases; unmatched junction nucleotides: 8. This CDR3 comprises 14 residues. Germline CDR1 is MDHEN and CDR2 is SYDVKM. CDR3 nucleotide sequence: TGTGCCAGCAGCCCGACAGGGCCGCGTGAAAAACTGTTTTTT. As protein: CASSPTGPREKLFF.